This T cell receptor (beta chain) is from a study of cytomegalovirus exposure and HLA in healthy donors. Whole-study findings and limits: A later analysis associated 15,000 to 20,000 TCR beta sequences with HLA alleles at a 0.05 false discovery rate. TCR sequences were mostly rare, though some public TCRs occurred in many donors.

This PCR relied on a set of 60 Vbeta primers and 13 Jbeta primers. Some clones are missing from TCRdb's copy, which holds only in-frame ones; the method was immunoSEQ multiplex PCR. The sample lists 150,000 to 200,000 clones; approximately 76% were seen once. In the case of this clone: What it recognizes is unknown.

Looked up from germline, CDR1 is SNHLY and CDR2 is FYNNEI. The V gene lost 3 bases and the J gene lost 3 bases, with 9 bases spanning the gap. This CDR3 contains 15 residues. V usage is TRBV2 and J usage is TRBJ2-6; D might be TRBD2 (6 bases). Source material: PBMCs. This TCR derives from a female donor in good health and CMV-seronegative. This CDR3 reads CASSDDGGGANVLTF. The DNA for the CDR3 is TGTGCCAGCAGTGATGACGGGGGTGGGGCCAACGTCCTGACTTTC.